This T cell receptor (beta chain) was sequenced for a study of blood T cell repertoires in COVID-19. In the original processing: Quantification of nucleated cells was approximated via reference gene primer amplification. Profiling relied on immunoSEQ multiplex PCR, and the TCRdb table lists in-frame clones only, not all of them. D and trimming come from the DNA, and the V and J calls and clone size come from that table. The repertoire has around 170,000 clones, roughly 90% of them found once; the top ten carry roughly 3.1%. Regarding this clone: This sample includes further DNA sequences coding for the same CDR3.

The CDR3 loop spans 16 amino acids. The germline V and J ends were trimmed by 0 bases and 2 bases, with 14 bases remaining between them. CDR1 and CDR2 (germline): GTSNPN, SVGIG (reference sequence). The rearrangement links TRBV30 to TRBJ2-1, with D maybe TRBD2 (5 bases). This TCR was recovered from a man between 60 and 75 years old with acute or convalescent COVID-19. Material for sequencing was peripheral blood. CDR3 protein: CAWSVRGRGAYNEQFF. The DNA for the CDR3 is TGTGCCTGGAGTGTACGAGGACGGGGAGCCTACAATGAGCAGTTCTTC.